This TCR beta chain was found in a study of shared clonotypes between healthy human individuals. General observations from the study: With few donors, the genetic and exposure-history diversity represented was limited.

Notes on this clone: Its specificity is unknown.

Generated by immunoSEQ multiplex PCR, the TCRdb table keeps only in-frame clones and is missing some. The repertoire holds roughly 2.2 million clones, with roughly 93% as singletons. Sequences were obtained from naive CD4+ T cells from PBMCs. Subset given: CD45RA+ positively selected. The receptor was derived from a man between 18 and 29 years old in good health. Some clones in this sample may be carry-over from other donors' samples.

CDR3 sequence (DNA): TGCGCCAGCCTAAAGGACAGGGACTATGGCTACACCTTC. Its protein product is CASLKDRDYGYTF. V gene TRBV5-1 combines with J gene TRBJ1-2; 8 bases agree with TRBD1. The germline V gene has CDR1 SGHRS and CDR2 YFSETQ. The CDR3 is 13 residues long. The junction had 5 bases not matched to a gene; V was cut back by 7 bases and J by 3 bases.